This T cell receptor beta chain was sequenced for a study of Ad26.COV2.S vaccination and SARS-CoV-2 variants. Whole-study context: Intramuscular Ad26.COV2.S doses were given once or twice, 56 days apart. General observations from the study: Similar non-spike TCR breadth was seen in vaccine and placebo recipients.

With regard to this clone: Antigen: not known.

Looked up from germline, CDR1 is MDHEN and CDR2 is SYDVKM. This CDR3 spans 15 amino acids. Trimming removed 6 bases at V and 5 bases at J, with 18 bases between. Treatment noted: roughly 20 received Ad26.COV2.S at low or high dose, single or two shots; roughly five received placebo; per-sample allocation not given. The samples were gathered on day 63 after the first injection of vaccine or placebo. An adult of 18-55 years in Boston served as donor. The table came from immunoSEQ multiplex PCR; TCRdb's copy has only in-frame clones and leaves some out. Of under 550,000 clones in the sample, over 75% were seen once.

The chain carries TRBV28 and TRBJ2-3; D possibly corresponds to TRBD2 (5 bases). The sequence was collected from a person aged 18-65 years who received the Ad26.COV2.S COVID-19 vaccine or a placebo. Sequences were derived from peripheral blood, sampled in a trial of Ad26.COV2.S vaccine versus placebo. The CDR3 loop is CASSAGLTIVDTQYF. The DNA of the CDR3 is TGTGCCAGCAGCGCGGGCCTTACTATAGTAGATACGCAGTATTTT.